The text below deals with one T cell receptor beta chain. Libraries were prepared by immunoSEQ multiplex PCR; TCRdb keeps only in-frame clonotypes and omits some of them. Of 13,000 or so clones in the sample, just under 80% were seen once. The entry originates in a study of blood T cell repertoires in COVID-19. V shed 6 bases, J shed 3 bases, and the junction held 6 bases outside the gene matches. The CDR3 contains 14 residues. Germline CDR1 MNHEY, CDR2 SVGEGT. What was sequenced was peripheral blood. The gene calls are TRBV6-2 or TRBV6-3 and TRBJ2-5; 8 bases fit TRBD2. The TCR sequence derives from a human donor in a cohort sampled during active COVID-19. The CDR3 reads CASSRRAGEETQYF. In DNA, the CDR3 is TGTGCCAGCAGCCGCCGAGCGGGGGAAGAGACCCAGTACTTC.